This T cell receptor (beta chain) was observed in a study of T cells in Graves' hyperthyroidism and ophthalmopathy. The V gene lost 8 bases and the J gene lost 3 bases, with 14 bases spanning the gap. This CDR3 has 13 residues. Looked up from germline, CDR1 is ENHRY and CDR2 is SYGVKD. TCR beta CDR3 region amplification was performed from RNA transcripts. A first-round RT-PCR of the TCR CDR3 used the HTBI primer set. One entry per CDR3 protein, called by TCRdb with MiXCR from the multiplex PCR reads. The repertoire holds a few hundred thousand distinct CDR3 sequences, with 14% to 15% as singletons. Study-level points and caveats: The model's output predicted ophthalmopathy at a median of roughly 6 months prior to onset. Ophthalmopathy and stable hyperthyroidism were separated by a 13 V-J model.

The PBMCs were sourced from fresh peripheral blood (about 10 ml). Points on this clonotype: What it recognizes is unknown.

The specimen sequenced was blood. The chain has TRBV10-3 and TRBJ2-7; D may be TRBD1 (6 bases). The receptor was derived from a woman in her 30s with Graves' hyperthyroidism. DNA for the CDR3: TGTGCCATCGGACAGTCTAACCACTACGAGCAGTACTTC. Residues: CAIGQSNHYEQYF.